Listed below are T cell receptor beta chains from one sample, sequenced in a study of shared clonotypes between healthy human individuals. Produced via immunoSEQ multiplex PCR; TCRdb's table is partial and in-frame only. This sample yields 950,000 to 1,300,000 clones, of which approximately 68% are seen a single time; over 1.3% belongs to the top ten. What was sequenced was memory CD4+ T cells sorted from blood. All receptors derive from a man aged 18 to 30 in good health. Both conserved end residues are part of each CDR3. The order of the fields is clone size, D gene, J gene, V gene, CDR3 DNA, CDR3 protein. D genes are given only for firm matches. Expanded clones get a size class; other rows say once, few or many, or leave the size out.

NA NA TRBJ1-1 TRBV29-1 TGCAGCGTTGAACAGGTGACTGAAGCTTTCTTT CSVEQVTEAFF
NA NA TRBJ2-1 TRBV28 TGTGCCAGCAGTGCCACGGGGACTGAGCAGTTCTTC CASSATGTEQFF
NA NA TRBJ2-7 TRBV15 TGTGCCACCAGCACCCGAAGGCCAGGAACAAACGAGCAGTACTTC CATSTRRPGTNEQYF
NA NA TRBJ1-2 TRBV6-6 TGTGCCAGCAGTTACGGACAGTCCTATGGCTACACCTTC CASSYGQSYGYTF
NA NA TRBJ1-6 TRBV6-1 TGTGCCAGCAGTGAAAGGTCAGGGGATAATTCACCCCTCCACTTT CASSERSGDNSPLHF
NA NA TRBJ1-5 TRBV4-2 TGTGCCAGCAGCCAAGAATCGGGAAATCAGCCCCAGCATTTT CASSQESGNQPQHF
NA NA TRBJ1-2 TRBV28 TGTGCCAGCAGTATCGATGGGGTTAGGGATGGCTACACCTTC CASSIDGVRDGYTF
few TRBD1 TRBJ1-1 TRBV5-1 TGCGCCAGCAGCTTAGGGACAGCCACTGAAGCTTTCTTT CASSLGTATEAFF
NA NA TRBJ2-3 TRBV7-9 TGTGCCAGCAGGCCTACAGGGACAGATACGCAGTATTTT CASRPTGTDTQYF
NA NA TRBJ2-2 TRBV6-1 TGTGCCAGCATACGGGGCTTTCGGTCCACCGGGGAGCTGTTTTTT CASIRGFRSTGELFF
NA TRBD1 TRBJ1-3 TRBV2 TGTGCCGGATCCGGACAGGGGGCAGTTGGAAACACCATATATTTT CAGSGQGAVGNTIYF
NA NA TRBJ2-7 TRBV7-2 TGTGCCAGCAGCTTAGTGGCGGACTCGCGGGAGCAGTACTTC CASSLVADSREQYF
NA NA TRBJ2-5 TRBV9 TGTGCCAGCAGCGTAGTCCCGGCGGAGACCCAGTACTTC CASSVVPAETQYF
NA NA TRBJ2-2 TRBV5-1 TGCGCCAGCAGTCAGAGGGGAGGTTCGGACACCGGGGAGCTGTTTTTT CASSQRGGSDTGELFF
NA NA TRBJ1-6 TRBV30 TGTGCCTGGAGTTCTGACGGAGGGGGATCACCCCTCCACTTT CAWSSDGGGSPLHF
NA NA TRBJ2-7 TRBV7-9 TGTGCCAGCAGCTTAGTATATCCCTACGAGCAGTACTTC CASSLVYPYEQYF
NA TRBD1 TRBJ2-1 TRBV2 TGTGCCAGCAGTGAAGAGGGACAGGGAAATAATGAGCAGTTCTTC CASSEEGQGNNEQFF
once TRBD1 TRBJ1-2 TRBV7-8 TGTGCCAGCAGCTCAGGGGGCAACAAAAAGGCGGATGGCTACACCTTC CASSSGGNKKADGYTF
few NA TRBJ1-5 TRBV2 TGTGCCAGCCAGCAGGGATGGGGTGGGAATCAGCCCCAGCATTTT CASQQGWGGNQPQHF
once NA TRBJ2-1 TRBV7-9 TGTGCCAGCAGCTTAAACGGAAATGAGCAGTTCTTC CASSLNGNEQFF
NA TRBD2 TRBJ2-7 TRBV7-6 TGTGCCAGCAGCTCCCCCCAGGCTAGCGGGAGTTACGAGCAGTACTTC CASSSPQASGSYEQYF
NA NA TRBJ2-7 TRBV28 TGTGCCAGCAGGGATGTCCTTTCCTACGAGCAGTACTTC CASRDVLSYEQYF
NA TRBD2 TRBJ2-7 TRBV27 TGTGCCAGCAGTTCGGCACTAGCGTACTACGAGCAGTACTTC CASSSALAYYEQYF
NA TRBD1 TRBJ2-5 TRBV7-9 TGTGCCAGCAGCGGGGACAGGGCCGTGGAGACCCAGTACTTC CASSGDRAVETQYF
NA TRBD2 TRBJ2-3 TRBV5-1 TGCGCCAGCAGCTTGGGTAGCGGGAATGTTGATACGCAGTATTTT CASSLGSGNVDTQYF